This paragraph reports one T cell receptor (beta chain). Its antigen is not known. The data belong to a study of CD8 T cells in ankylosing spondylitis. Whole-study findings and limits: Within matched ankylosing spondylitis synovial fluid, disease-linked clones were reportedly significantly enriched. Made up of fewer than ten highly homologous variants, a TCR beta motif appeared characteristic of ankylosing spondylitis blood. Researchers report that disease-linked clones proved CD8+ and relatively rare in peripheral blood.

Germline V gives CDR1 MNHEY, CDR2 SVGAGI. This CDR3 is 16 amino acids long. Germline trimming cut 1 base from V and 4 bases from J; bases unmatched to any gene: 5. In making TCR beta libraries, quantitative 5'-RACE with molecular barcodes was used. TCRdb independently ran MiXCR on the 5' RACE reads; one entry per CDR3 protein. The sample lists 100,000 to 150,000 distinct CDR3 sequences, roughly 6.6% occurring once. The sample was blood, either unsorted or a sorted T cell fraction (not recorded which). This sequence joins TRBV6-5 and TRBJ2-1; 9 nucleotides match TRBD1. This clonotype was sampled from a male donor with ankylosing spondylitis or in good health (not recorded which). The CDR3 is CASSYLTGGEYNEQFF. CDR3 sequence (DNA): TGTGCCAGCAGTTACTTGACAGGGGGGGAGTACAATGAGCAGTTCTTC.